This entry lists 21 T cell receptor beta chains sequenced from one sample in a study of blood T cells in healthy people across ages. The authors ran a second PCR of about 6 to 11 cycles using a sample-barcoded 5' primer and a J-beta primer mix. One entry per CDR3 protein, called by TCRdb with MiXCR from the 5' RACE reads. The data contain more than 650,000 distinct CDR3 sequences, roughly 53% of them singletons. Sequencing was performed on blood. These receptors were collected from a man older than 75 in good health.

V gene TRBV9 combines with J gene TRBJ1-4, with TRBD1 matching over 7 bases. This CDR3 has 16 amino acids. In germline, CDR1 is SGDLS, CDR2 YYNGEE. J gave up 8 bases and V 3 bases, and 13 bases lay outside the gene matches. The CDR3 DNA is TGTGCCAGCAGCGCCGATTCCGGACAGGTCATGGAAAAACTGTTTTTT. It codes for CASSADSGQVMEKLFF.

The CDR3 here is CASSSDPYNEQFF. CDR3 nucleotide sequence: TGCGCCAGCAGCTCGGACCCCTACAATGAGCAGTTCTTC. This chain links TRBV5-1 with TRBJ2-1; no clear D gene. This CDR3 has 13 amino acids. V was trimmed by 3 bases and J by 2 bases, leaving 6 bases between them. Germline CDR1 reads SGHRS; CDR2 reads YFSETQ.

This clonotype was recorded a few times. The chain recombines TRBV29-1 with TRBJ2-5; 9 bases match TRBD1. Germline V CDR1 and CDR2: SQVTM, ANQGSEA. The V and J ends lost 3 bases and 5 bases, in that order; junction bases with no gene match: 7. The CDR3 runs to 14 residues. CDR3 DNA sequence: TGCAGCGTTGAGGGACAGGGACGAAGGGAGACCCAGTACTTC. This encodes CSVEGQGRRETQYF.

The V call is TRBV27, the J call TRBJ2-1; 10 nucleotides agree with TRBD2. This CDR3 is built from 16 residues. CDR1 is MNHEY, CDR2 SMNVEV, per germline (reference sequence). V trimming: 5 bases; J trimming: 7 bases; junction bases outside the gene matches: 11. The CDR3 sequence: CASSQKLAGRRNEQFF. In DNA, the CDR3 is TGTGCCAGCAGTCAGAAACTAGCGGGACGTCGGAATGAGCAGTTCTTC.

The rearrangement links TRBV3-1 to TRBJ1-2; D remains unclear. V lost 1 base and J 4 bases, leaving 19 bases between the germline ends. The length of the CDR3 is 17 residues. Germline CDR1 and CDR2: LGHDT and YNNKEL (reference sequence). CDR3 DNA: TGTGCCAGCAGCCAAGCTCTCGTAAGAGAGTCAGGCTATGGCTACACCTTC. Translating gives CASSQALVRESGYGYTF.

This sequence joins TRBV4-1 and TRBJ2-1, with 7 bases fitting TRBD2. From germline, CDR1 is MGHRA and CDR2 YSYEKL. V lost 1 base, J lost 3 bases, and 6 bases stayed unmatched. The CDR3 runs to 16 residues. This CDR3 is CASSQALAVDYNEQFF. DNA of the CDR3: TGCGCCAGCAGCCAAGCGCTAGCGGTAGACTACAATGAGCAGTTCTTC.

J is TRBJ2-4 and V is TRBV7-2; D uncertain. TRBJ2-5 matches the DNA end more closely, so the J call is doubtful. Looked up from germline, CDR1 is SGHTA and CDR2 is FQGNSA. The CDR3 loop spans 13 amino acids. CDR3 nucleotides: TGTGCCAGCAGATACGCCAAGGGAGAGACCCAGTACTTC. Protein product: CASRYAKGETQYF.

This clonotype was found a few times. The V gene is TRBV24-1, the J gene TRBJ2-1, with TRBD1 matching over 10 bases. The V gene end was trimmed by 3 bases and the J gene end by 2 bases; junction bases not matched to a gene: 3. CDR1 is KGHDR, CDR2 SFDVKD, per germline. The CDR3 extends over 16 amino acids. CDR3 region: CATSDTDRGPYNEQFF. The CDR3, as DNA: TGTGCCACCAGTGATACTGACAGGGGGCCCTACAATGAGCAGTTCTTC.

This clonotype came up once. V gene TRBV25-1 combines with J gene TRBJ2-5, with 9 bases fitting TRBD2. After removal of 6 bases from V and 11 bases from J, the junction contained 16 bases not matched to a gene. The CDR3 length is 15 residues. Germline V gene sequence: CDR1 MGHDK, CDR2 SYGVNS. The CDR3 is CASSIAGAPYNEQYF. Written as DNA, the CDR3 is TGTGCCAGCAGCATAGCGGGAGCCCCCTACAATGAGCAGTACTTC.

This clonotype was counted a few times. V and J are TRBV2 and TRBJ2-7, with 11 bases that match TRBD1. The CDR3 totals 17 residues. With 8 bases clipped from V and 1 base from J, the junction kept 13 bases outside the gene matches. Germline CDR1 SNHLY, CDR2 FYNNEI. For the CDR3, the DNA is TGTGCCAGCGTGTCTGGACAGGGGGCCCTTGGGTCCTACGAGCAGTACTTC. Translated, it gives CASVSGQGALGSYEQYF.

In this sample, this clonotype turned up a few times. V gene TRBV6-1 combines with J gene TRBJ2-7; D call uncertain. TRBJ2-5 matches the DNA end more closely, so the J call is doubtful. Germline values: CDR1 MNHNS, CDR2 SASEGT. The CDR3 has 14 amino acids. The CDR3 region is CASRPPSDGETQYF. The CDR3 coding sequence is TGTGCCAGCAGGCCGCCATCAGATGGGGAGACCCAGTACTTC.

This chain joins TRBV27 and TRBJ1-6; D possibly corresponds to TRBD1 (5 bases). The CDR3 runs 17 residues. The V gene lost 2 bases and the J gene lost 0 bases, with 11 bases spanning the gap. The V gene's germline CDR1 is MNHEY and CDR2 SMNVEV (reference sequence). The CDR3 sequence is CASSLRVGTSYNSPLHF. The CDR3 coding sequence is TGTGCCAGCAGTTTACGAGTGGGGACCTCCTATAATTCACCCCTCCACTTT.

The J gene is TRBJ1-5, the V gene TRBV4-1; D uncertain. The V gene lost 2 bases and the J gene lost 0 bases, with 5 bases spanning the gap. The CDR3 spans 14 residues. CDR1 and CDR2 from the germline V gene are MGHRA and YSYEKL. The CDR3 loop is CASSQRGSNQPQHF. The CDR3 DNA reads as TGCGCCAGCAGCCAACGGGGTAGCAATCAGCCCCAGCATTTT.

This CDR3 reads CSAGQAGGGDNEQYF. The CDR3 nucleotides read TGCAGTGCCGGCCAAGCGGGAGGTGGTGACAATGAGCAGTACTTC. This sequence joins TRBV20-1 and TRBJ2-5; 9 nucleotides align to TRBD2. The CDR3 is 15 amino acids. V was clipped by 6 bases and J by 11 bases; unmatched bases: 19. Germline V lookup: CDR1 DFQATT, CDR2 SNEGSKA (reference sequence).

The DNA of the CDR3 is TGTGCCAGCAGAGAAGCATCTAGCGGGAGGGCCTACGAGCAGTACTTC. Residues: CASREASSGRAYEQYF. V gene TRBV27 combines with J gene TRBJ2-7, with 12 bases matching TRBD2. This CDR3 contains 16 residues. V gave up 6 bases and J gave up 2 bases; unmatched junction bases: 8. Germline V CDR1 and CDR2: MNHEY, SMNVEV (reference sequence).

This clonotype was counted only a few times. The CDR3 sequence is CSVEKTRQNTEAFF. Here the CDR3 DNA reads TGCAGCGTTGAAAAGACCAGGCAGAACACTGAAGCTTTCTTT. V is TRBV29-1 and J is TRBJ1-1; D call uncertain. V was shortened by 2 bases and J by 1 base, with 11 bases between the two germline ends. Germline-derived CDR1 and CDR2 are SQVTM and ANQGSEA. This CDR3 spans 14 amino acids.

The chain recombines TRBV6-5 with TRBJ2-1, with D possibly matching TRBD1 (5 bases). Germline CDR1 is MNHEY and CDR2 is SVGAGI. The CDR3 contains 13 residues. V was cut by 3 bases and J by 11 bases, with 14 bases left in between. The CDR3 DNA sequence: TGTGCCAGCAGTTATGGGGCGCAGTCTCAGCAGTTCTTC. Amino acids: CASSYGAQSQQFF.

This clonotype was recorded a few times. This chain uses TRBV6-1 with TRBJ2-7; D might be TRBD1 or TRBD2, each matching 5 bases. The CDR3 sequence is 12 residues long. The V end was cut by 6 bases, the J end by 7 bases, with 13 bases between. CDR1 is MNHNS, CDR2 SASEGT, per germline. Here the CDR3 reads CASRGDRPEQYF. The DNA for the CDR3 is TGTGCCAGCAGGGGGGACCGACCAGAGCAGTACTTC.

The rearrangement joins TRBV18 to TRBJ1-1; tentative D call: TRBD1 (6 bases). The CDR3 is 14 residues long. Germline CDR1 KGHSH, CDR2 LQKENI. V lost 3 bases to trimming and J lost 4 bases, with 12 bases between them. CDR3 amino acids: CASSPKQGPTEAFF. The CDR3 DNA is TGTGCCAGCTCACCGAAACAGGGTCCCACTGAAGCTTTCTTT.

Notes on this clonotype: One end of the junction does not line up with germline, which may come from a read error. The rearrangement links TRBV27 to TRBJ2-4; D may be TRBD2 (6 bases). The J call may not be correct, given that the DNA end is closer to TRBJ2-7. Germline-derived CDR1 and CDR2 are MNHEY and SMNVEV (reference sequence). The length of the CDR3 is 14 residues. The CDR3 region has the DNA TGTGCCAGCAGTGTATCCGGGAGTTTCTACGAGCAGTACTTC. It is translated as CASSVSGSFYEQYF.

V and J are TRBV21-1 and TRBJ1-4; the table's D call TRBD1 went unverified against the DNA. TRBV21-1 is shown as a pseudogene. The CDR3 runs 16 residues. CDR3 residues: CASAPGRSGISEKLFF. In nucleotides, the CDR3 is TGTGCCAGCGCACCCGGGCGCTCGGGGATATCGGAAAAACTGTTTTTT.